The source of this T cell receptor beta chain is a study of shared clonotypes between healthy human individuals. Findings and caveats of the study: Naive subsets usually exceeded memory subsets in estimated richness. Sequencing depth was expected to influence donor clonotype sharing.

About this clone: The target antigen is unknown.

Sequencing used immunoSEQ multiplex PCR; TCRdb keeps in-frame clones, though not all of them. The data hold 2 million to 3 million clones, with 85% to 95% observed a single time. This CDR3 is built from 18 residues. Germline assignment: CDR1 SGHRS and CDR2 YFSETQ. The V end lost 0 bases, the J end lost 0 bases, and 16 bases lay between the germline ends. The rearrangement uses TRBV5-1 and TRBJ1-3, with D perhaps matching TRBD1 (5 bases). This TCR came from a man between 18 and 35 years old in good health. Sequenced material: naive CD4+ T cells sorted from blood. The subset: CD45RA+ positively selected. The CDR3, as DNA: TGCGCCAGCAGCTTGGGTCGACTCGAAAGGGGCTCTGGAAACACCATATATTTT. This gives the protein CASSLGRLERGSGNTIYF.